The 12 T cell receptor beta chains in this list originate from one sample, sequenced in a study of T and B cells in COVID-19 patients. Multiplex PCR with BIOMED2 TRB-A/B primer pools amplified TRB rearrangements. TCRdb reprocessed the multiplex PCR reads with MiXCR, giving one entry per CDR3 protein. This table holds around 25,000 distinct CDR3 sequences, approximately 32% found once. TRB was amplified from roughly 250-500 ng of blood genomic DNA. Sequences were obtained from blood. These receptor sequences come from a human donor who had recovered from COVID-19.

This clonotype was detected a few times. V gene TRBV6-5 combines with J gene TRBJ2-7; no reliable D call. Germline CDR1 and CDR2: MNHEY and SVGAGI. The length of the CDR3 is 11 residues. Trimming stripped 6 bases from V and 5 bases from J, with 8 bases between. CDR3: CASSSLDEQYF. CDR3 DNA sequence: TGTGCCAGCAGCTCATTGGACGAGCAGTACTTC.

This clonotype showed up many times. The V gene is TRBV6-5, the J gene TRBJ2-7, with TRBD1 matching 10 bases. Germline V gene data show CDR1 as MNHEY and CDR2 as SVGAGI. V trimming: 0 bases; J trimming: 2 bases; junction bases outside the gene matches: 1. This CDR3 is 15 amino acids long. DNA of the CDR3: TGTGCCAGCAGTTACTCTGGACAGGGGGCCTACGAGCAGTACTTC. This codes for CASSYSGQGAYEQYF.

This chain joins TRBV12-3 or TRBV12-4 and TRBJ1-1; weak D call: TRBD1 (5 bases). V was clipped by 5 bases and J by 7 bases, with 20 bases between them. CDR3 length: 15 residues. CDR3 residues: CASSTSDIYLREAFF. The DNA for the CDR3 is TGTGCCAGCAGTACCTCGGACATCTACCTCCGTGAAGCTTTCTTT.

The chain links TRBV4-3 to TRBJ1-5, with TRBD1 as a possible D gene (6 bases). The V end was cut by 4 bases, the J end by 0 bases, with 22 bases between. This CDR3 region has 19 residues. The germline CDR1 and CDR2 sequences are LGHNA and YSLEER. This CDR3 reads CASSPGVGASSYSNQPQHF. DNA of the CDR3: TGCGCCAGCAGCCCGGGGGTGGGGGCCAGTTCCTATAGCAATCAGCCCCAGCATTTT.

This rearrangement joins TRBV27 to TRBJ1-2; TRBD1 matches 9 bases. With 8 bases clipped from V and 7 bases from J, the junction kept 8 bases outside the gene matches. There are 13 residues in the CDR3. From germline, CDR1 is MNHEY and CDR2 SMNVEV (reference sequence). The CDR3 DNA reads TGTGCCAGCTCTAAAACAGGGGGCTTTGGCTACACCTTC. The encoded protein is CASSKTGGFGYTF.

The rearrangement uses TRBV6-5 and TRBJ2-1; a weak D match, TRBD2 (5 bases). Germline CDR1 is MNHEY and CDR2 is SVGAGI. This CDR3 comprises 14 residues. V gave up 6 bases and J gave up 2 bases, with 11 bases separating them. The CDR3 sequence: CASSPRDPYNEQFF. The CDR3 DNA sequence: TGTGCCAGCAGCCCTCGGGATCCCTACAATGAGCAGTTCTTC.

In DNA, the CDR3 is TGTGCCAGCAGAGAACAGGGATATGGCTACACCTTC. As protein: CASREQGYGYTF. This chain joins TRBV5-5 and TRBJ1-2; TRBD1 might be the D (6 bases). The CDR3 has 12 amino acids. Germline lookup yields CDR1 SGHKS and CDR2 YYEKEE (reference sequence). V shed 5 bases and J shed 5 bases, with 10 bases lying between them.

This clonotype occurred many times. This rearrangement joins TRBV19 to TRBJ1-3; 7 nucleotides align to TRBD1. CDR3 length: 15 residues. Trimming took 5 bases from V and 0 from J; bases not matched to a gene: 4. Germline loops: CDR1 LNHDA, CDR2 SQIVND (reference sequence). CDR3 region: CASSPGQDSGNTIYF. Here the CDR3 DNA reads TGTGCCAGTAGTCCCGGACAGGACTCTGGAAACACCATATATTTT.

This chain connects TRBV6-4 to TRBJ1-2; possibly TRBD1 for D (5 bases). The CDR3 has 14 residues. V gave up 5 bases and J gave up 0 bases, with 10 bases separating them. Germline CDR1 is MRHNA and CDR2 is SNTAGT. This CDR3 reads CASSPRGANYGYTF. The CDR3 bases are TGTGCCAGCAGTCCCAGAGGGGCTAACTATGGCTACACCTTC.

This clonotype occurred many times. The chain is built from TRBV6-5 and TRBJ2-7; 7 bases line up with TRBD2. Germline trimming cut 6 bases from V and 0 bases from J; bases unmatched to any gene: 8. The CDR3 sequence is 15 residues long. Per the germline V gene, CDR1 is MNHEY and CDR2 is SVGAGI. The CDR3 region has the DNA TGTGCCAGCAGCCGCCAGGGCGGGAGCTCCTACGAGCAGTACTTC. Translation gives CASSRQGGSSYEQYF.

V gene TRBV11-2 combines with J gene TRBJ2-1; perhaps TRBD2 as D (5 bases). The CDR3 spans 17 residues. CDR1 is SGHAT and CDR2 is FQNNGV in the germline V gene. V lost 0 bases, J lost 1 base, and 13 bases lay in between. As DNA, the CDR3 is TGTGCCAGCAGCTTAGATCCCGAGCGGACTTCCTACAATGAGCAGTTCTTC. The encoded protein is CASSLDPERTSYNEQFF.

This clonotype is labeled as medium-sized. The chain couples TRBV27 to TRBJ1-6; D possibly corresponds to TRBD1 (6 bases). Trimming stripped 6 bases from V and 10 bases from J, with 22 bases between. The germline gives CDR1 MNHEY, CDR2 SMNVEV (reference sequence). This CDR3 has 16 residues. CDR3 region: CASSFMFTGGGSPLHF. Here the CDR3 DNA reads TGTGCCAGCAGCTTCATGTTTACGGGGGGCGGGTCACCCCTCCACTTT.